The next 3 T cell receptor beta chains were all read from a single sample in a study of beta chain features in type 1 diabetes. The entirety of the isolated RNA underwent reverse transcription, so expressed TCRB transcripts were sequenced. The method was immunoSEQ multiplex PCR; TCRdb's version includes in-frame clones alone and lacks a portion of them. The sample has under 250,000 clones; roughly 15% are singletons. The specimen sequenced was naive CD4+ T cells from blood. The receptors derive from a woman between 35 and 50 years old in good health.

The chain links TRBV18 to TRBJ1-3; weak D call: TRBD1 (6 bases). Germline V gene lookup returns CDR1 KGHSH and CDR2 LQKENI. The CDR3 is 14 amino acids. The germline V and J ends were trimmed by 4 bases and 0 bases, with 7 bases remaining between them. The CDR3 loop reads CASSLDSSGNTIYF. In nucleotides, the CDR3 is TGTGCCAGCTCACTGGACAGCTCTGGAAACACCATATATTTT.

The rearrangement links TRBV7-9 to TRBJ1-2; TRBD1 matches 7 bases. CDR1 SEHNR and CDR2 FQNEAQ come from the germline V gene (reference sequence). The CDR3 is made up of 11 amino acids. J gave up 8 bases and V 8 bases, and 5 bases lay outside the gene matches. The CDR3 DNA follows: TGTGCCAGCTTTGGGACAGCCGGCTACACCTTC. Amino acids: CASFGTAGYTF.

The rearrangement uses TRBV6-6 and TRBJ1-1; D is uncertain. The CDR3 sequence is 12 residues long. V gave up 4 bases and J gave up 1 base, with 4 bases separating them. Germline V lookup: CDR1 MNHNY, CDR2 SVGAGI (reference sequence). The CDR3 is CASSWANTEAFF. CDR3 DNA sequence: TGTGCCAGCAGTTGGGCGAACACTGAAGCTTTCTTT.